Included here is one T cell receptor beta chain sequence, with context. Measured with immunoSEQ multiplex PCR; TCRdb has only the in-frame clones, and not every one. The sample includes around 130,000 clones, 90% of them seen just once. This sample stems from a study of radiotherapy plus CTLA-4 blockade in lung cancer. The CDR3 is 15 residues long. In germline, CDR1 is SGHRS, CDR2 YFSETQ. Trimming shortened V by 0 bases and J by 2 bases, and 12 bases separated the two germline ends. The sequences come from peripheral blood, collected from a patient treated with radiotherapy plus ipilimumab. This chain connects TRBV5-1 to TRBJ2-7; D remains unclear. The TCR comes from a human donor with non-small cell lung cancer that progressed on radiotherapy plus ipilimumab. The CDR3 DNA reads TGCGCCAGCAGCTTGGGTGACTCTCCCACCTACGAGCAGTACTTC. This codes for CASSLGDSPTYEQYF.